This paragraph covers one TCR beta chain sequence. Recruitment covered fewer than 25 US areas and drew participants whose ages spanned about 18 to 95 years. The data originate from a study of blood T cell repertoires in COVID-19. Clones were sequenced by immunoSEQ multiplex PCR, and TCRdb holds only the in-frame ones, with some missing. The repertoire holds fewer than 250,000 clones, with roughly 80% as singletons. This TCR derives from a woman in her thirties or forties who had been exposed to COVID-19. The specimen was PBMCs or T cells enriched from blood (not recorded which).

The CDR3 protein is CASSPGTLDRYGYTF. The DNA of the CDR3 is TGTGCCAGCAGCCCGGGGACACTGGATCGCTATGGCTACACCTTC. The chain uses TRBV7-9 and TRBJ1-2; D possibly corresponds to TRBD1 (6 bases). The CDR3 extends over 15 amino acids. V gave up 5 bases and J gave up 4 bases, with 17 bases separating them. The germline V gene encodes CDR1 SEHNR and CDR2 FQNEAQ (reference sequence).